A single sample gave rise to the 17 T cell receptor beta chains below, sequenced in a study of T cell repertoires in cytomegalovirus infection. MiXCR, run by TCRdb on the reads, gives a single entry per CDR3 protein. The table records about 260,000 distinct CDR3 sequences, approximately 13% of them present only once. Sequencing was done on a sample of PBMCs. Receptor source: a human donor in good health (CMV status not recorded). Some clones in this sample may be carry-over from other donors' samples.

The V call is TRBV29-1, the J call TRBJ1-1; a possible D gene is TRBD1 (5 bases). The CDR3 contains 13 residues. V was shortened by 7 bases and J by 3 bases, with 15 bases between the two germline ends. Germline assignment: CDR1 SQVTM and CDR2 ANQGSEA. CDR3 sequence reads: CSAGTGRDTEAFF. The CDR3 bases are TGCAGCGCCGGGACCGGCAGGGACACTGAAGCTTTCTTT.

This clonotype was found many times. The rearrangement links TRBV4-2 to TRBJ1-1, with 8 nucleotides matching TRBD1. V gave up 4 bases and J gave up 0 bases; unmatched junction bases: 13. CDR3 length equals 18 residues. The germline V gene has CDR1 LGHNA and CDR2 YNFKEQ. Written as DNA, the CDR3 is TGTGCCAGCAGCCCGCAACGGACAGGGACCCTCATGAACACTGAAGCTTTCTTT. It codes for CASSPQRTGTLMNTEAFF.

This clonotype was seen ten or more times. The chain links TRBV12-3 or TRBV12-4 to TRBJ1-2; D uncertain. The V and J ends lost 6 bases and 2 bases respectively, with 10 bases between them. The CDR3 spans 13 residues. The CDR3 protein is CASSPSANYGYTF. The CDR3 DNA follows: TGTGCCAGCAGCCCGAGTGCAAACTATGGCTACACCTTC.

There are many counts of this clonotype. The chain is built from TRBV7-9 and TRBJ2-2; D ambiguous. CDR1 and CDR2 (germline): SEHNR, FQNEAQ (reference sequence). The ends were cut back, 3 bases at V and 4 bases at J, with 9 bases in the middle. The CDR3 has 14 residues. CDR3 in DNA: TGTGCCAGCAGCTTCAGAGTTGCCACCGGGGAGCTGTTTTTT. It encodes CASSFRVATGELFF.

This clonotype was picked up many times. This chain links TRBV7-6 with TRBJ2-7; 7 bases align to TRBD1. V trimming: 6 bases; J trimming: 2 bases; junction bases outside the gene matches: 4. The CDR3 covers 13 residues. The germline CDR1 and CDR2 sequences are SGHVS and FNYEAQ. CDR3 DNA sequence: TGTGCCAGCAGGGCCGGGACAGCCTACGAGCAGTACTTC. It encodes CASRAGTAYEQYF. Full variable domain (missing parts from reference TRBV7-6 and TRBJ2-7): GAGVSQSPRYKVTKRGQDVALRCDPISGHVSLYWYRQALGQGPEFLTYFNYEAQQDKSGLPNDRFSAERPEGSISTLTIQRTEQRDSAMYRCASRAGTAYEQYFGPGTRLTVT.

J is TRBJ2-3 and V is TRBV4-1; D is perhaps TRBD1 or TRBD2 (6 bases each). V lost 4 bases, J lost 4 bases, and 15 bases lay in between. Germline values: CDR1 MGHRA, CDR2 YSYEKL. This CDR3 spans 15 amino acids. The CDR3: CASSPPGAHPDTQYF. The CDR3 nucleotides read TGCGCCAGCAGCCCTCCGGGGGCGCATCCAGATACGCAGTATTTT.

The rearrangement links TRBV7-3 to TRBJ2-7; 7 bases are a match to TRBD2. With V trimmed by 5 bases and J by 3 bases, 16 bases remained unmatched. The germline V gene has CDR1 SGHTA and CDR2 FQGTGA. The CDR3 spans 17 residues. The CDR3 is CASSLQGPTQRGYEQYF. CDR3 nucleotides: TGTGCCAGCAGCCTACAAGGACCAACCCAGCGGGGCTACGAGCAGTACTTC.

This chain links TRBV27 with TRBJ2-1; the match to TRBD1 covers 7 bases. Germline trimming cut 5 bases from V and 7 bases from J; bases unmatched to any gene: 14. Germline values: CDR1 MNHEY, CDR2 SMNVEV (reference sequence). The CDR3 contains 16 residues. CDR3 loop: CASSLTPGQLRNEQFF. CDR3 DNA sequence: TGTGCCAGCAGTCTCACCCCGGGACAGCTAAGGAATGAGCAGTTCTTC.

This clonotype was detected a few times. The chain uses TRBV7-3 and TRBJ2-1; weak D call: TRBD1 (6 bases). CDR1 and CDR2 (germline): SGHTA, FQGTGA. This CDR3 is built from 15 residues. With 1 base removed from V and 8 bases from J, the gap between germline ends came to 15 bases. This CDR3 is CASSLNGQGLDEQFF. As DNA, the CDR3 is TGTGCCAGCAGCTTAAACGGGCAGGGGTTGGATGAGCAGTTCTTC.

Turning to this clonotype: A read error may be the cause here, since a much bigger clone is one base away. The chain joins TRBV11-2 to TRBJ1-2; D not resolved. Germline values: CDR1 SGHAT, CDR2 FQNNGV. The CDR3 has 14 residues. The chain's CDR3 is CASGLDLSTFGYTF. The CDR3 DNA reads TGTGCCAGCGGCTTAGATTTGTCAACGTTTGGCTACACCTTC.

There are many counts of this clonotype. The CDR3 DNA sequence: TGTGCCAGCAGTCGACCAATCTTCTACGAGCAGTACTTC. It translates to CASSRPIFYEQYF. V and J are TRBV7-9 and TRBJ2-7; no clear D gene. Germline V gene data show CDR1 as SEHNR and CDR2 as FQNEAQ (reference sequence). Deletions cut 6 bases from V and 3 bases from J, with 12 bases between. This CDR3 contains 13 residues. The variable domain in full, with the rest retrieved from reference TRBV7-9 and TRBJ2-7, is DTGVSQNPRHKITKRGQNVTFRCDPISEHNRLYWYRQTLGQGPEFLTYFQNEAQLEKSRLLSDRFSAERPKGSFSTLEIQRTEQGDSAMYLCASSRPIFYEQYFGPGTRLTVT.

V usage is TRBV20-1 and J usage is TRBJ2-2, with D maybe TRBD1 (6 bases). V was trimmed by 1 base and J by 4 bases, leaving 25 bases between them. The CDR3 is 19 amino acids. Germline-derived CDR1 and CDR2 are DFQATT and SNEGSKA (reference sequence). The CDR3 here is CSARVPINPTGLSTGELFF. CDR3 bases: TGCAGTGCTAGAGTCCCCATAAACCCCACAGGGTTGAGCACCGGGGAGCTGTTTTTT.

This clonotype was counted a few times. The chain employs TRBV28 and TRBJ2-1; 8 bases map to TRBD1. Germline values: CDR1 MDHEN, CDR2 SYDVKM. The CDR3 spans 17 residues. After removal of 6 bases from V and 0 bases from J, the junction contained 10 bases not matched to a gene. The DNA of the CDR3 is TGTGCCAGCAGCCGAACCGTGGGACAGGCCTCCTACAATGAGCAGTTCTTC. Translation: CASSRTVGQASYNEQFF.

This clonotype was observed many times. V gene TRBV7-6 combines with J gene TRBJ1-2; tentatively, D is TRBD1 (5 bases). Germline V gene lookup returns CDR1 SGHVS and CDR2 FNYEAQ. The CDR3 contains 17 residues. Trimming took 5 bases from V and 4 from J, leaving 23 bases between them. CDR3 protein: CASSPTIPGQDGYGYTF. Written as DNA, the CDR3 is TGTGCCAGCAGCCCAACCATTCCAGGGCAGGATGGCTATGGCTACACCTTC.

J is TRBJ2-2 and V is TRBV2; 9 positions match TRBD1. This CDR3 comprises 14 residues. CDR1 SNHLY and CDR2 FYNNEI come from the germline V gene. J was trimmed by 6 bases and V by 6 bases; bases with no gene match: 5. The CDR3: CASSPGTGSGELFF. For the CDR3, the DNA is TGTGCCAGCAGCCCCGGGACAGGGTCCGGGGAGCTGTTTTTT. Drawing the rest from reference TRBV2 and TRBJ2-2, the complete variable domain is EPEVTQTPSHQVTQMGQEVILRCVPISNHLYFYWYRQILGQKVEFLVSFYNNEISEKSEIFDDQFSVERPDGSNFTLKIRSTKLEDSAMYFCASSPGTGSGELFFGEGSRLTVL.

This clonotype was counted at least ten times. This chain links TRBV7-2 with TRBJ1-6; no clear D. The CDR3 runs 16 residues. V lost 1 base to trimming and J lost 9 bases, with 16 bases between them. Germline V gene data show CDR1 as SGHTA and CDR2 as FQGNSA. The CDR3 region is CASSLEDPRSGSPLHF. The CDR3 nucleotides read TGTGCCAGCAGCTTAGAGGATCCCAGGTCTGGTTCACCCCTCCACTTT.

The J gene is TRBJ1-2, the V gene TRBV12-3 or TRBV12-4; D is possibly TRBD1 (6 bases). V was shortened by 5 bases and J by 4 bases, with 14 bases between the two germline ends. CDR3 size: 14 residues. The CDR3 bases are TGTGCCAGCAGTCCACGGACAGACCTCTATGGCTACACCTTC. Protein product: CASSPRTDLYGYTF.